The 17 T cell receptor beta chains below all came from one sample that was sequenced in a study of CXCR3-negative and CXCR3-positive naive CD8 T cells (dated by TCRdb to the late 2010s). Sequencing used a NextSeq 550. The Human TCR Profiling Kit (MiLaboratory) was used to prepare UMI-labeled 5' RACE TRB cDNA libraries. The reads were reprocessed in TCRdb, with one entry per CDR3 protein sequence and no accompanying DNA. The table for this sample shows 40,000 to 50,000 distinct CDR3 sequences. In total, the top ten clones hold about 2.5% of the sample. Sequenced: naive CXCR3- CD8+ T cells from blood. Reading the label with the study, this specimen's cell subset or site is: CD45RO-CCR7+CD27+CD95- naive CD8+ T cells lacking CXCR3 (TNR3-). These receptors originate from a human donor in good health. Some clones in this sample may be carry-over from other donors' samples.

V gene TRBV6-2 or TRBV6-3 combines with J gene TRBJ1-5. Per germline, CDR1 MNHEY and CDR2 SVGEGT. The CDR3 has 14 amino acids. Here the CDR3 reads CASSYVSGRQPQHF.

The chain employs TRBV12-3 or TRBV12-4 and TRBJ2-7. This CDR3 comprises 12 residues. This chain's CDR3 is CASSFNPYEQYF.

The chain carries TRBV27 and TRBJ2-1; TCRdb's D gene call, TRBD1, goes unchecked for lack of DNA. The CDR3 sequence is 13 residues long. The germline V gene encodes CDR1 MNHEY and CDR2 SMNVEV (reference sequence). CDR3 region: CASSFTRGNEQFF.

This rearrangement joins TRBV28 to TRBJ2-3. Per the germline V gene, CDR1 is MDHEN and CDR2 is SYDVKM. This CDR3 is 11 amino acids long. CDR3 protein: CASSFPTSLYF.

The chain joins TRBV12-3 or TRBV12-4 to TRBJ2-7; the D call from TCRdb, TRBD1, cannot be confirmed without DNA. The CDR3 contains 13 residues. The CDR3 loop reads CASSSKDSYEQYF.

V usage is TRBV6-2 or TRBV6-3 and J usage is TRBJ2-1; TCRdb returns TRBD2, unconfirmable since there is no DNA. Germline values: CDR1 MNHEY, CDR2 SVGEGT. CDR3 length: 13 amino acids. The CDR3 protein is CASSLSGGYEQFF.

The V and J genes are TRBV10-3 and TRBJ1-2. The germline V gene has CDR1 ENHRY and CDR2 SYGVKD. The CDR3 contains 17 residues. This chain's CDR3 is CAISEVAEQQTNYGYTF.

The chain carries TRBV20-1 and TRBJ2-4; there is no DNA to check the TCRdb D call of TRBD1. CDR3 length: 16 amino acids. CDR1 and CDR2 from the germline V gene are DFQATT and SNEGSKA (reference sequence). CDR3 sequence: CSFPHTTALAKNIQYF.

The V and J genes are TRBV3-1 and TRBJ2-2. The CDR3 runs to 15 residues. The germline gives CDR1 LGHDT, CDR2 YNNKEL (reference sequence). CDR3 region: CASSQGSANTGELFF.

The rearrangement links TRBV29-1 to TRBJ1-1. The CDR3 length is 13 residues. Germline V gene sequence: CDR1 SQVTM, CDR2 ANQGSEA. The CDR3: CSVEQPLNTEAFF.

V and J are TRBV20-1 and TRBJ2-2; TCRdb lists TRBD2, though no DNA is available to test this call. This CDR3 comprises 18 residues. Germline V gene data show CDR1 as DFQATT and CDR2 as SNEGSKA (reference sequence). CDR3 sequence: CSAPGLAGGPVYTGELFF.

The genes are TRBV28 and TRBJ2-7. In germline, CDR1 is MDHEN, CDR2 SYDVKM. CDR3 length: 15 amino acids. This chain's CDR3 is CASSETTISSYEQYF.

The chain couples TRBV5-6 to TRBJ1-5; TCRdb's D call of TRBD1 is untestable without DNA. Germline CDR1 reads SGHDT; CDR2 reads YYEEEE. CDR3 length: 14 residues. The CDR3 protein is CASSFSTGEQPQHF.

This sequence joins TRBV4-2 and TRBJ2-2. CDR1 and CDR2 (germline): LGHNA, YNFKEQ. This CDR3 is 15 amino acids long. CDR3 sequence: CASSQALDGTGELFF.

This chain joins TRBV29-1 and TRBJ2-3; absent DNA, TCRdb's TRBD1 call cannot be checked. Looked up from germline, CDR1 is SQVTM and CDR2 is ANQGSEA. The CDR3 sequence is 13 residues long. CDR3 protein: CSVRDRGTDTQYF.

This chain joins TRBV9 and TRBJ1-1. Germline V gives CDR1 SGDLS, CDR2 YYNGEE. The CDR3 runs 13 residues. CDR3 sequence reads: CASSVGKNTEAFF.

The chain has TRBV5-1 and TRBJ2-7; TCRdb outputs TRBD2, but without DNA this stays unchecked. CDR1 is SGHRS, CDR2 YFSETQ, per germline. This CDR3 comprises 16 residues. The CDR3 here is CASSWASGGNSYEQYF. Drawing the rest from reference TRBV5-1 and TRBJ2-7, the complete variable domain is KAGVTQTPRYLIKTRGQQVTLSCSPISGHRSVSWYQQTPGQGLQFLFEYFSETQRNKGNFPGRFSGRQFSNSRSEMNVSTLELGDSALYLCASSWASGGNSYEQYFGPGTRLTVT.